Shown below are 3 T cell receptor beta chains from a single sample sequenced in a study of T-cell reconstitution after alpha-beta-depleted transplantation in children. Preparation of the TCRbeta library involved a method that used unique molecular identifiers. TCRdb ran MiXCR on the PCR reads and lists one entry per CDR3 protein. The sample includes roughly 50,000 distinct CDR3 sequences, approximately 43% of them seen just once. The sample consisted of PBMCs, mostly from graft donor cells, taken 360 days after TCRalphabeta/CD19-depleted stem cell transplant. These TCRs come from a male patient between 5 and 17 years old who had a stem cell transplant for acute lymphoblastic leukemia, so the T cells may come from the graft donor.

The chain recombines TRBV14 with TRBJ2-1; D possibly matches TRBD1 or TRBD2 (6 bases each). The CDR3 runs 17 residues. Germline V CDR1 and CDR2: SGHDN, FVKESK. Trimming stripped 0 bases from V and 3 bases from J, with 15 bases between. The chain's CDR3 is CASSQDDSGAVYNEQFF. The CDR3 DNA follows: TGTGCCAGCAGCCAAGATGATTCGGGGGCGGTCTACAATGAGCAGTTCTTC.

The V gene is TRBV9, the J gene TRBJ2-7; 8 bases agree with TRBD2. J lost 2 bases, V lost 4 bases, and 8 bases had no gene match. Germline CDR1 is SGDLS and CDR2 is YYNGEE. The CDR3 spans 15 residues. This CDR3 is CASSPAAGGPYEQYF. The CDR3 nucleotides read TGTGCCAGCAGCCCCGCGGCGGGAGGCCCCTACGAGCAGTACTTC.

The genes are TRBV12-3 or TRBV12-4 and TRBJ2-7; D not certain. V was cut by 0 bases and J by 0 bases, with 9 bases left in between. The length of the CDR3 is 15 residues. The CDR3 nucleotides are TGTGCCAGCAGTTTAGCGCTACAGAGCTCCTACGAGCAGTACTTC. It encodes CASSLALQSSYEQYF.